A single sample gave rise to the 15 T cell receptor beta chains below, sequenced in a study of shared clonotypes between healthy human individuals. Generated by immunoSEQ multiplex PCR, the TCRdb table keeps only in-frame clones and is missing some. In the table there are around 340,000 clones, roughly 70% of which are singletons. The sequenced sample was memory CD4+ T cells sorted from blood. Subset described: CD45RA-negative fraction. Source of these receptors: a man younger than 45 in good health.

This clone was observed a handful of times. This chain links TRBV7-8 with TRBJ2-5, with a weak D call TRBD2 (6 bases). This CDR3 region has 13 residues. V was pared by 8 bases and J by 5 bases, with 15 bases between. Germline loops: CDR1 SGHVS, CDR2 FQNEAQ. In DNA, the CDR3 is TGTGCCAGCCTTAGGGAGGAACGGGAGACCCAGTACTTC. Translation gives CASLREERETQYF. Full variable domain (remainder filled in from reference TRBV7-8 and TRBJ2-5): GAGVSQSPRYKVAKRGQDVALRCDPISGHVSLFWYQQALGQGPEFLTYFQNEAQLDKSGLPSDRFFAERPEGSVSTLKIQRTQQEDSAVYLCASLREERETQYFGPGTRLLVL.

This clone was recorded a few times. CDR3 residues: CASRYGTSTRNEQFF. CDR3 bases: TGCGCCAGCAGATACGGGACTAGCACTAGGAATGAGCAGTTCTTC. The chain carries TRBV5-1 and TRBJ2-1, with 9 bases aligning to TRBD2. V was clipped by 5 bases and J by 7 bases; unmatched bases: 10. From germline, CDR1 is SGHRS and CDR2 YFSETQ. The CDR3 contains 15 residues.

The CDR3 spells CASSQDLAALYGYTF. CDR3 nucleotides: TGTGCCAGCAGCCAAGATTTAGCAGCGCTCTATGGCTACACCTTC. The chain carries TRBV14 and TRBJ1-2, with D hard to call. Trimming pared 0 bases from V and 4 bases from J, leaving 12 bases between. This CDR3 region has 15 residues. Germline V CDR1 and CDR2: SGHDN, FVKESK.

The chain carries TRBV11-2 and TRBJ1-5; tentatively, D is TRBD1 (5 bases). Trimming shortened V by 1 base and J by 5 bases, and 12 bases separated the two germline ends. The CDR3 length is 15 residues. Germline CDR1 reads SGHAT; CDR2 reads FQNNGV. The CDR3 loop is CASSLGSRGDQPQHF. CDR3 coding DNA: TGTGCCAGCAGCTTAGGTTCGCGGGGGGATCAGCCCCAGCATTTT. The full variable domain, completed using reference TRBV11-2 and TRBJ1-5, is EAGVAQSPRYKIIEKRQSVAFWCNPISGHATLYWYQQILGQGPKLLIQFQNNGVVDDSQLPKDRFSAERLKGVDSTLKIQPAKLEDSAVYLCASSLGSRGDQPQHFGDGTRLSIL.

This chain uses TRBV6-4 with TRBJ2-1, with 7 bases lining up with TRBD1. J lost 7 bases, V lost 2 bases, and 8 bases had no gene match. This CDR3 spans 15 amino acids. Germline values: CDR1 MRHNA, CDR2 SNTAGT. CDR3: CASSDQPGQNNEQFF. In DNA, the CDR3 is TGTGCCAGCAGTGACCAGCCGGGACAGAATAATGAGCAGTTCTTC.

This clone has just a few counts. This chain joins TRBV6-1 and TRBJ1-1, with D perhaps matching TRBD1 (5 bases). The CDR3 spans 13 residues. Trimming stripped 8 bases from V and 5 bases from J, with 15 bases between. In germline, CDR1 is MNHNS, CDR2 SASEGT. In DNA, the CDR3 is TGTGCCAGCGGGGTAGGGGTGGGGACTGAAGCTTTCTTT. Its protein product is CASGVGVGTEAFF.

With respect to this clone: The sample contains more than one DNA sequence encoding this CDR3. V usage is TRBV29-1 and J usage is TRBJ2-1; no reliable D call. Germline V gene sequence: CDR1 SQVTM, CDR2 ANQGSEA. Trimming left V 4 bases short and J 0 bases short, with 4 bases between. The CDR3 spans 12 residues. The CDR3, as DNA: TGCAGCGTTGCGAGCTCCTACAATGAGCAGTTCTTC. Translating gives CSVASSYNEQFF.

The CDR3 DNA sequence: TGTGCCAGCAGTACTAGGGACAAGAACACTGAAGCTTTCTTT. Its protein product is CASSTRDKNTEAFF. V and J are TRBV28 and TRBJ1-1; TRBD1 might be the D (6 bases). V gave up 5 bases and J gave up 1 base, with 11 bases separating them. Germline V gene sequence: CDR1 MDHEN, CDR2 SYDVKM. This CDR3 is 14 amino acids long.

This rearrangement joins TRBV5-1 to TRBJ1-4; D perhaps matches TRBD1 (6 bases). The CDR3 runs to 14 residues. Germline V gene data show CDR1 as SGHRS and CDR2 as YFSETQ. The V end lost 2 bases, the J end lost 6 bases, and 11 bases lay between the germline ends. CDR3 in DNA: TGCGCCAGCAGCTTCGGAGGGGGAGATGAAAAACTGTTTTTT. Translated: CASSFGGGDEKLFF. Using reference TRBV5-1 and TRBJ1-4 for the parts outside the CDR3, the full variable domain is KAGVTQTPRYLIKTRGQQVTLSCSPISGHRSVSWYQQTPGQGLQFLFEYFSETQRNKGNFPGRFSGRQFSNSRSEMNVSTLELGDSALYLCASSFGGGDEKLFFGSGTQLSVL.

The chain joins TRBV7-9 to TRBJ1-3; no definite D call. The CDR3 sequence is 14 residues long. Per the germline V gene, CDR1 is SEHNR and CDR2 is FQNEAQ (reference sequence). Trimming removed 1 base at V and 4 bases at J, with 8 bases between. This CDR3 reads CASSLEGPGNTIYF. CDR3 in DNA: TGTGCCAGCAGCTTAGAAGGGCCCGGAAACACCATATATTTT. The variable domain in full, with the rest retrieved from reference TRBV7-9 and TRBJ1-3, is DTGVSQNPRHKITKRGQNVTFRCDPISEHNRLYWYRQTLGQGPEFLTYFQNEAQLEKSRLLSDRFSAERPKGSFSTLEIQRTEQGDSAMYLCASSLEGPGNTIYFGEGSWLTVV.

This clone was picked up many times. The chain carries TRBV15 and TRBJ1-4; no definite D call. V lost 3 bases and J lost 7, with 12 bases in between. Germline V gene data show CDR1 as LNHNV and CDR2 as YYDKDF (reference sequence). The CDR3 runs to 14 residues. CDR3: CATSRSPRGEKLFF. For the CDR3, the DNA is TGTGCCACCAGCAGGTCACCCCGGGGTGAAAAACTGTTTTTT. Together with reference TRBV15 and TRBJ1-4, the CDR3 gives the full variable domain: DAMVIQNPRYQVTQFGKPVTLSCSQTLNHNVMYWYQQKSSQAPKLLFHYYDKDFNNEADTPDNFQSRRPNTSFCFLDIRSPGLGDTAMYLCATSRSPRGEKLFFGSGTQLSVL.

The chain couples TRBV4-2 to TRBJ1-1, with TRBD1 as a possible D gene (5 bases). CDR1 is LGHNA and CDR2 is YNFKEQ in the germline V gene. CDR3 length: 13 amino acids. Trimming took 5 bases from V and 1 from J, leaving 8 bases between them. The CDR3 DNA reads as TGTGCCAGCAGCGGACACGCGAACACTGAAGCTTTCTTT. The encoded protein is CASSGHANTEAFF.

This chain joins TRBV7-8 and TRBJ2-2, with 13 bases identical to TRBD2. The CDR3 runs to 15 residues. V lost 6 bases, J lost 7 bases, and 5 bases stayed unmatched. Germline CDR1 and CDR2: SGHVS and FQNEAQ. CDR3 residues: CASRPGTSGDGELFF. For the CDR3, the DNA is TGTGCCAGCAGACCCGGGACTAGCGGGGACGGGGAGCTGTTTTTT.

The genes are TRBV27 and TRBJ2-3, with unresolved D. Germline V gene data show CDR1 as MNHEY and CDR2 as SMNVEV (reference sequence). The CDR3 spans 15 residues. Trimming removed 2 bases at V and 7 bases at J, with 16 bases between. In nucleotides, the CDR3 is TGTGCCAGCAGTTTAGGGTGGGCTAGTCGAAATACGCAGTATTTT. This sequence encodes CASSLGWASRNTQYF.

V is TRBV6-5 and J is TRBJ1-5; tentatively, D is TRBD1 (6 bases). CDR3 length equals 14 residues. Deletions cut 6 bases from V and 1 base from J, with 10 bases between. Germline loops: CDR1 MNHEY, CDR2 SVGAGI. CDR3 sequence: CASRPDSSNQPQHF. The CDR3 coding sequence is TGTGCCAGCAGGCCGGACAGCAGCAATCAGCCCCAGCATTTT.